These 3 T cell receptor beta chains originate from one sample sequenced in a study of response to subunit inactivated influenza vaccine. In TCRdb, the RT-PCR reads were re-called with MiXCR into one record per CDR3 protein. The repertoire holds about 540,000 distinct CDR3 sequences, with around 25% as singletons. These data are also associated with another study on T cells expressing NK-cell markers. This second study notes: Making the TCR beta cDNA relied on 5'RACE template switching with UMIs.

The source material was CD4+ T cells sorted from PBMCs, sampled 11 to 12 days after vaccination. The receptors come from a man aged 50 or older who received an inactivated influenza vaccine.

The rearrangement joins TRBV10-3 to TRBJ1-5, with D unclear. Germline CDR1 ENHRY, CDR2 SYGVKD. The CDR3 length is 14 residues. The V gene lost 0 bases and the J gene lost 9 bases, with 12 bases spanning the gap. In DNA form, the CDR3 reads TGTGCCATCAGTGAGTCGTCAGGCCCCAGGCCCCAGCATTTT. The encoded protein is CAISESSGPRPQHF.

As DNA, the CDR3 is TGCGCCAGCAGCCAATTACGGGGGACGGACACCGGGGAGCTGTTTTTT. Protein sequence: CASSQLRGTDTGELFF. The chain carries TRBV4-3 and TRBJ2-2, with D perhaps matching TRBD2 (6 bases). The V end lost 2 bases, the J end lost 3 bases, and 13 bases lay between the germline ends. Germline V CDR1 and CDR2: LGHNA, YSLEER. There are 16 residues in the CDR3.

The table lists this clonotype with a few counts. The gene calls are TRBV20-1 and TRBJ2-3; TRBD2 aligns across 8 bases. This CDR3 is built from 13 residues. Germline CDR1 and CDR2: DFQATT and SNEGSKA (reference sequence). CDR3 sequence: CSRSAGVSDTQYF. CDR3 in DNA: TGCAGCCGATCAGCGGGAGTCTCAGATACGCAGTATTTT.